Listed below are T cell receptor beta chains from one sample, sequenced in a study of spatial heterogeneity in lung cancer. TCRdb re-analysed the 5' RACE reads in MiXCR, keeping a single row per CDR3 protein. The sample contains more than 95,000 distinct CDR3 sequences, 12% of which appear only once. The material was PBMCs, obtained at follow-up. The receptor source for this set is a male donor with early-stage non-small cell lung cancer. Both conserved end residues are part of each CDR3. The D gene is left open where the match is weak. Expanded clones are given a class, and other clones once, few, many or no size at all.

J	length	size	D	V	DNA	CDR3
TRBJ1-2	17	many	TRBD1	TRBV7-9	TGTGCCAGCAGCCCCCGGGACAGGGGGCGAGGTGACTATGGCTACACCTTC	CASSPRDRGRGDYGYTF
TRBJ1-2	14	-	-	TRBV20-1	TGCAGTGCTCAGAATCGACAGGCGAACTATGGCTACACCTTC	CSAQNRQANYGYTF
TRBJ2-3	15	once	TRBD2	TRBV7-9	TGTGCCAGCAGCCCATCGGGGGGGCCGACAGATACGCAGTATTTT	CASSPSGGPTDTQYF
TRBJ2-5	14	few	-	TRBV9	TGTGCCAGCAGCGAGGGCAGGGACGAAGAGACCCAGTACTTC	CASSEGRDEETQYF
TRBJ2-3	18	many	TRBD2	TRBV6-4	TGTGCCAGCAGTGTTGAGGGGCGGGGGGCCACCTACACAGATACGCAGTATTTT	CASSVEGRGATYTDTQYF
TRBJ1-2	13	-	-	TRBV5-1	TGCGCCAGCAGCTTGACACCAGGGCAAGGCTACACCTTC	CASSLTPGQGYTF
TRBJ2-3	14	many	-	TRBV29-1	TGCAGCGTCGGGACTCCCCTGGGCACAGATACGCAGTATTTT	CSVGTPLGTDTQYF
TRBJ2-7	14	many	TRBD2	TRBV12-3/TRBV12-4	TGTGCCAGCCGGACTCGGGGGGGGAACTACGAGCAGTACTTC	CASRTRGGNYEQYF
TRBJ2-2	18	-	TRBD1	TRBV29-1	TGCAGCGTTGATTTGGGACAGGGTTTTTGGGGGGACACCGGGGAGCTGTTTTTT	CSVDLGQGFWGDTGELFF
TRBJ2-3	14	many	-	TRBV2	TGTGCCAGCAAAAGGGACGGATCCACAGATACGCAGTATTTT	CASKRDGSTDTQYF
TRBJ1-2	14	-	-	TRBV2	TGTGCCAGCATTTTTGAAGCATCTAACTATGGCTACACCTTC	CASIFEASNYGYTF
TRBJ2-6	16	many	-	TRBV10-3	TGTGCCATCAGTGGAGGCCCTAGCTCTGGGGCCAACGTCCTGACTTTC	CAISGGPSSGANVLTF
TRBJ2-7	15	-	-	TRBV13	TGTGCCAGCAGCTTGAACAGCAGAATAGCCTACGAGCAGTACTTC	CASSLNSRIAYEQYF
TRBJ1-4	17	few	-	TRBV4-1	TGCGCCAGCAGCCAAGAACAGGTCTTAGGACCCAATGAAAAACTGTTTTTT	CASSQEQVLGPNEKLFF
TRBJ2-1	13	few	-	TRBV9	TGTGCCAGCACGAGCGGCGGGTACAATGAGCAGTTCTTC	CASTSGGYNEQFF
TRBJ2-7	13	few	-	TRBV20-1	TGCAGTGCTAGGCCAGGGGTGACCTACGAGCAGTACTTC	CSARPGVTYEQYF
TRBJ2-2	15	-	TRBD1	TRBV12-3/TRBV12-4	TGTGCCAGCAGTTTAGAAGGGGGCGCCGCCGGGGAGCTGTTTTTT	CASSLEGGAAGELFF
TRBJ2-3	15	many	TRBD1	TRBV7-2	TGTGCCAGCAGCCGACAGGGGGGAGTTAGAGATACGCAGTATTTT	CASSRQGGVRDTQYF
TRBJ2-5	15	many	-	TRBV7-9	TGTGCCAGCAGCCCTTGGTTGGGCGGGGAAGAGACCCAGTACTTC	CASSPWLGGEETQYF
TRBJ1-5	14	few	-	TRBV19	TGTGCCAGTAGTATAGGTACCAGGAATCAGCCCCAGCATTTT	CASSIGTRNQPQHF
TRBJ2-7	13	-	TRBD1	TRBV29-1	TGCAGCGTTGGGGGGACAGCGTCCTACGAGCAGTACTTC	CSVGGTASYEQYF
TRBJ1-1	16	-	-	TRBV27	TGTGCCAGCAGTTTTCAGTTCCACAGATCGAGCGCTGAAGCTTTCTTT	CASSFQFHRSSAEAFF
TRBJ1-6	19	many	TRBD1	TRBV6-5	TGTGCCAGCAGTTACGATACAGGGGGCATTTCCCCCTATAATTCACCCCTCCACTTT	CASSYDTGGISPYNSPLHF
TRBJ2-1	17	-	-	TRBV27	TGTGCCAGCGGCACCTCCTTGGGACAATCCTCCTACAATGAGCAGTTCTTC	CASGTSLGQSSYNEQFF
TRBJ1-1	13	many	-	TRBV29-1	TGCAGCGTTGAAGACCTAACGGGCACTGAAGCTTTCTTT	CSVEDLTGTEAFF
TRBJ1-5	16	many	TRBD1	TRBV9	TGTGCCAGCAGCTCCGGACAGGGCCTTAGCAATCAGCCCCAGCATTTT	CASSSGQGLSNQPQHF
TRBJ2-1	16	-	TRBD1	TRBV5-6	TGTGCCAGCAGCTTGGATCGACAGGGGGTATACAATGAGCAGTTCTTC	CASSLDRQGVYNEQFF
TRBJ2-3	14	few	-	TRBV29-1	TGCAGCGCCGGGAGCCGCTCTAGCACAGATACGCAGTATTTT	CSAGSRSSTDTQYF
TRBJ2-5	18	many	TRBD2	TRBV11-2	TGTGCCAGCAGCCCATCGGGGTGGTCTAGCGGGGGACAAGAGACCCAGTACTTC	CASSPSGWSSGGQETQYF
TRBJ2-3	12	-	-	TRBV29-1	TGCAGCGTTGATACGAGCGGAGATACGCAGTATTTT	CSVDTSGDTQYF
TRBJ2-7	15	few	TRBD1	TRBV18	TGTGCCAGCTCACAAACAGGGGGCACTTTCAACGAGCAGTACTTC	CASSQTGGTFNEQYF
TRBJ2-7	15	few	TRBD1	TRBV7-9	TGTGCCAGCAGCTTAGCGAGGGACAGGCCCTACGAGCAGTACTTC	CASSLARDRPYEQYF
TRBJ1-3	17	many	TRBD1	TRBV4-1	TGCGCCAGCAGCCTTCACGCCCAGGGGGCGAGTGGAAACACCATATATTTT	CASSLHAQGASGNTIYF
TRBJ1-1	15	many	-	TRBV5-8	TGTGCCAGCAGCTTGGAGGGCAGGCCGAACACTGAAGCTTTCTTT	CASSLEGRPNTEAFF
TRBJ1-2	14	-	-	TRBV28	TGTGCCAGCAGTTTGCGGGGGCGCCTCTATGGCTACACCTTC	CASSLRGRLYGYTF
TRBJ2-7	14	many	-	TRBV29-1	TGCAGCGTAGTCCGGGACACGAGCTCCTACGAGCAGTACTTC	CSVVRDTSSYEQYF
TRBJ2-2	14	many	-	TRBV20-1	TGCAGTGCTAGAAAGGCCGAGACACACGGGGAGCTGTTTTTT	CSARKAETHGELFF
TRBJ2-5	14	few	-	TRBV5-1	TGCGCCAGCAGCTTGGACACTAGCCCGGGGACCCAGTACTTC	CASSLDTSPGTQYF
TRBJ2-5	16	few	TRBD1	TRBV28	TGTGCCAGCAGTTTACTGGGACAGGGTATCCAAGAGACCCAGTACTTC	CASSLLGQGIQETQYF
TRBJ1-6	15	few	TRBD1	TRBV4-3	TGCGCCAGCAGCCAAGTGAGGACAGGGTACTCACCCCTCCACTTT	CASSQVRTGYSPLHF
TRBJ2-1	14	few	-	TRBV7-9	TGTGCCAGCAGCCCTATGGCGCGGGGCAATGAGCAGTTCTTC	CASSPMARGNEQFF
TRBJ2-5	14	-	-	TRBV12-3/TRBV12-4	TGTGCCAGCAGTTTGTCCCCCAGCGGGGAGACCCAGTACTTC	CASSLSPSGETQYF
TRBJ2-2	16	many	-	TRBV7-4	TGTGCCAGCAGCTTAAGGAGTGGCACGAACACCGGGGAGCTGTTTTTT	CASSLRSGTNTGELFF
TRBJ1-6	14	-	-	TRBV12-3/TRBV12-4	TGTGCCAGCAGTGGAGATGGGGGAAGGTCACCCCTCCACTTT	CASSGDGGRSPLHF
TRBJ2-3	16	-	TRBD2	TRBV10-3	TGTGCCATCAGTGAAGGGTCTAGCGGGGGGACAGATACGCAGTATTTT	CAISEGSSGGTDTQYF
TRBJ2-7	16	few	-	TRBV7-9	TGTGCCAGCAGCTTAGCTAAGGGTATCCTCTCCTACGAGCAGTACTTC	CASSLAKGILSYEQYF
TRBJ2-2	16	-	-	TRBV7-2	TGTGCCAGCAGCTCCCCCCGGGGCCGGCACACCGGGGAGCTGTTTTTT	CASSSPRGRHTGELFF
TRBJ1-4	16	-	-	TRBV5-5	TGTGCCAGCAGCCCCTCGGCCCGGGACACTAATGAAAAACTGTTTTTT	CASSPSARDTNEKLFF
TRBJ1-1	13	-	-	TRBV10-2	TGCGCCAGCAGTGAGGTTTGGCGGACTGAAGCTTTCTTT	CASSEVWRTEAFF
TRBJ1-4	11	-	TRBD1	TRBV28	TGTGCCAGCAGGACAGGGGATAAACTGTTTTTT	CASRTGDKLFF
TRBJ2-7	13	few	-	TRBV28	TGTGCCAGCAGTTACTCGGGGTCCTACGAGCAGTACTTC	CASSYSGSYEQYF
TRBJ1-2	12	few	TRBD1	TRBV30	TGTGCCTGGGCCGGGACAGCATCTAGCTACACCTTC	CAWAGTASSYTF
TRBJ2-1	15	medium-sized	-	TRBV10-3	TGTGCCATCAGTGAGTCCTTATTCTCCTACAATGAGCAGTTCTTC	CAISESLFSYNEQFF
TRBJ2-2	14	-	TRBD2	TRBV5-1	TGCGCCAGCAGCCGCACTAGCGGGGCCCGGGAGCTGTTTTTT	CASSRTSGARELFF
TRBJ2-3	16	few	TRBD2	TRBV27	TGTGCCAGCAGTCTGGTAGCGGGGGGAATCACAGATACGCAGTATTTT	CASSLVAGGITDTQYF
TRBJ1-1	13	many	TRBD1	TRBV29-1	TGCAGCGTCCGGACAGGGGGCGCGACTGAAGCTTTCTTT	CSVRTGGATEAFF
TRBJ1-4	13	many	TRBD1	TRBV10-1	TGCGCCAGTAGCAGGGGGCACGGTGAAAAACTGTTTTTT	CASSRGHGEKLFF
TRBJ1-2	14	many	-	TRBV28	TGTGCCAGCAGTTTATTTGCAGGCAACTATGGCTACACCTTC	CASSLFAGNYGYTF